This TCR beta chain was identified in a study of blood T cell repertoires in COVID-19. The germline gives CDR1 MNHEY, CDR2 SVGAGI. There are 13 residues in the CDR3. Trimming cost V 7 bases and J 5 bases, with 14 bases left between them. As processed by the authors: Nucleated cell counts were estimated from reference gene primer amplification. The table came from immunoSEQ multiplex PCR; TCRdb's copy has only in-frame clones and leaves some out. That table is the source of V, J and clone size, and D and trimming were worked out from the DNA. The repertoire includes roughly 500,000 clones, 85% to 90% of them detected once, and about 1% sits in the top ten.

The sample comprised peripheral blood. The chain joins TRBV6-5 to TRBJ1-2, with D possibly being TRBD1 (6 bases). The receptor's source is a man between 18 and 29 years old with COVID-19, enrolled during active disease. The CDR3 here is CASNAGGRYGYTF. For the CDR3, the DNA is TGTGCCAGCAACGCGGGGGGCAGGTATGGCTACACCTTC.